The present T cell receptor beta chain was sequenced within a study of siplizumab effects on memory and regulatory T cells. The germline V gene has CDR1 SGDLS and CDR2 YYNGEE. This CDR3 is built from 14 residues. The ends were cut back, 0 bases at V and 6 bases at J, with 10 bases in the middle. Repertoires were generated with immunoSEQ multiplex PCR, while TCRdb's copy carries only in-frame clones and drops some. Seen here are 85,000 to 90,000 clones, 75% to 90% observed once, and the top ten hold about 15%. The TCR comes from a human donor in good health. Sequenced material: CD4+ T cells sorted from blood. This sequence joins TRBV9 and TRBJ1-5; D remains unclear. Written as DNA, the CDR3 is TGTGCCAGCAGCGTAGAGTCAGACTTTCAGCCCCAGCATTTT. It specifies CASSVESDFQPQHF.